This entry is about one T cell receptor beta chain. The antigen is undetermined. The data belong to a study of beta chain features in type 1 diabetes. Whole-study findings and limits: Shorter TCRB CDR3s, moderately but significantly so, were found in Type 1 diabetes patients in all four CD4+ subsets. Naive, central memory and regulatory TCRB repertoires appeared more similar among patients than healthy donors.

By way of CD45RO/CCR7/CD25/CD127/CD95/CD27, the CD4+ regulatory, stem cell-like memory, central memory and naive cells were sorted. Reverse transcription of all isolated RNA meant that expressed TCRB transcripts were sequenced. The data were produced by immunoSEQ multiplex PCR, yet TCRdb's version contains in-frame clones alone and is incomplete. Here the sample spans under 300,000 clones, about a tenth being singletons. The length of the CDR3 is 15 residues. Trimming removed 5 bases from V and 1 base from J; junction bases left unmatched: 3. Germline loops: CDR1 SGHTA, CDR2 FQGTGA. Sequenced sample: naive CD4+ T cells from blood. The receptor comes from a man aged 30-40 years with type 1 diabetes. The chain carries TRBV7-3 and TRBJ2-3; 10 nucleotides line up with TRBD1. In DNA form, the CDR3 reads TGTGCCAGCAGCCGACAGGGGGCTCGCACAGATACGCAGTATTTT. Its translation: CASSRQGARTDTQYF. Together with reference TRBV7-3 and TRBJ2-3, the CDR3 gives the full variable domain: GAGVSQTPSNKVTEKGKYVELRCDPISGHTALYWYRQSLGQGPEFLIYFQGTGAADDSGLPNDRFFAVRPEGSVSTLKIQRTERGDSAVYLCASSRQGARTDTQYFGPGTRLTVL.